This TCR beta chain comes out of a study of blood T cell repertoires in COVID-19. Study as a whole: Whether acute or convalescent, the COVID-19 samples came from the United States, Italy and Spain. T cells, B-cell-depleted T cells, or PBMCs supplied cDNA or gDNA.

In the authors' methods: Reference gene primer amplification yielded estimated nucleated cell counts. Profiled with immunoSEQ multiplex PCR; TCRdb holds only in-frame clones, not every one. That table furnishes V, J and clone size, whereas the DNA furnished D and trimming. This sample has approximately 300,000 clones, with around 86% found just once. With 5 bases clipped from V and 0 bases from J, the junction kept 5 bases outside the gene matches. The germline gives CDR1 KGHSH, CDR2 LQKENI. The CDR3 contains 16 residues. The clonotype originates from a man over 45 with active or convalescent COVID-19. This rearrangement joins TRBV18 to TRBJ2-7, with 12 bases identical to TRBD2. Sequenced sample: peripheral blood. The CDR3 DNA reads TGTGCCAGCTCAGGGACTAGCGGGCAGAGCTCCTACGAGCAGTACTTC. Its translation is CASSGTSGQSSYEQYF.